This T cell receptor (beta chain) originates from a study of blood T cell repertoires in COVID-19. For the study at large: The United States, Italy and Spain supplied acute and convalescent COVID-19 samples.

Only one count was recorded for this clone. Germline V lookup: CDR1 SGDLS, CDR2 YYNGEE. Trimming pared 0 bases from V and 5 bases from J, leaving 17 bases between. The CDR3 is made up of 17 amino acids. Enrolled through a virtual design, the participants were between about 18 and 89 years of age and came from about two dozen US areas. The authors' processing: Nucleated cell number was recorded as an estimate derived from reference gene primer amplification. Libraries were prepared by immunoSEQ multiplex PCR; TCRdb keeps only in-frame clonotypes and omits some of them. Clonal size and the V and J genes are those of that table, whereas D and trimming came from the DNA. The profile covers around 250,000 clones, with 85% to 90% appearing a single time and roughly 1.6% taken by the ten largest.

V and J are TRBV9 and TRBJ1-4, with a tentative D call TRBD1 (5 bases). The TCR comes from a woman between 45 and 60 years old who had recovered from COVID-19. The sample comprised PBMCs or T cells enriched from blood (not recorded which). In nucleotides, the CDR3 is TGTGCCAGCAGCGTAGGTCCCGGAGGGGCTTCAAATGAAAAACTGTTTTTT. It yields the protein CASSVGPGGASNEKLFF. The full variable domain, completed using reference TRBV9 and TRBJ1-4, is DSGVTQTPKHLITATGQRVTLRCSPRSGDLSVYWYQQSLDQGLQFLIQYYNGEERAKGNILERFSAQQFPDLHSELNLSSLELGDSALYFCASSVGPGGASNEKLFFGSGTQLSVL.